A single sample is the source of the 32 T cell receptor beta chains below, sequenced in a study of T cell changes during pregnancy in multiple sclerosis. Sequencing was performed with immunoSEQ multiplex PCR; in TCRdb, only in-frame clones are kept and a portion is missing. Altogether 100,000 or so clones are present, roughly nine tenths being singletons, with the ten largest covering 0.76%. The sample consisted of peripheral blood, taken in the second trimester of pregnancy. Receptors originate from a female donor in good health, enrolled as a control in a pregnancy study.

The V call is TRBV6-5, the J call TRBJ2-5; D is perhaps TRBD2 (5 bases). Germline CDR1 and CDR2: MNHEY and SVGAGI. This CDR3 contains 15 residues. V was pared by 0 bases and J by 5 bases, with 13 bases between. This CDR3 reads CASSYSRGLGETQYF. In nucleotides, the CDR3 is TGTGCCAGCAGTTACTCGAGAGGGCTGGGCGAGACCCAGTACTTC.

The chain recombines TRBV6-5 with TRBJ2-2; TRBD1 agrees at 7 bases. Per the germline V gene, CDR1 is MNHEY and CDR2 is SVGAGI. V shed 6 bases, J shed 0 bases, and the junction held 4 bases outside the gene matches. The CDR3 runs to 15 residues. CDR3 region: CASSEGAANTGELFF. The CDR3 nucleotides are TGTGCCAGCAGCGAGGGGGCGGCGAACACCGGGGAGCTGTTTTTT.

V gene TRBV19 combines with J gene TRBJ1-2; D is ambiguous. Between the trimmed V and J ends, which lost 1 base and 6 bases, there was a span of 6 bases. Germline CDR1 LNHDA, CDR2 SQIVND (reference sequence). The CDR3 is 12 residues long. The CDR3: CASSIAGNGYTF. The DNA of the CDR3 is TGTGCCAGTAGTATAGCGGGGAATGGCTACACCTTC.

The rearrangement uses TRBV25-1 and TRBJ1-1; 7 bases fit TRBD1. The germline CDR1 and CDR2 sequences are MGHDK and SYGVNS. Trimming at V came to 5 bases and at J to 1 base, leaving 7 bases not matched to a gene. The length of the CDR3 is 15 residues. CDR3 protein: CASSSHDRANTEAFF. In nucleotides, the CDR3 is TGTGCCAGCAGTTCCCACGACAGGGCGAACACTGAAGCTTTCTTT. Drawing the rest from reference TRBV25-1 and TRBJ1-1, the complete variable domain is EADIYQTPRYLVIGTGKKITLECSQTMGHDKMYWYQQDPGMELHLIHYSYGVNSTEKGDLSSESTVSRIRTEHFPLTLESARPSHTSQYLCASSSHDRANTEAFFGQGTRLTVV.

The J gene is TRBJ2-1, the V gene TRBV14, with 10 nucleotides matching TRBD1. The V and J ends lost 2 bases and 3 bases, in that order; junction bases with no gene match: 10. The CDR3 runs 18 residues. Germline-derived CDR1 and CDR2 are SGHDN and FVKESK. CDR3 bases: TGTGCCAGCAGCCAAAGGGAGACAGGGGGCGTTTTCTACAATGAGCAGTTCTTC. It codes for CASSQRETGGVFYNEQFF.

Comment on this clone: The junction and the germline gene differ at one end; a read error may be behind it. The genes are TRBV20-1 and TRBJ2-3; maybe TRBD2 (6 bases). The CDR3 loop spans 9 amino acids. Germline CDR1 DFQATT, CDR2 SNEGSKA (reference sequence). The CDR3 sequence is CSAPDLANF. For the CDR3, the DNA is TGCAGTGCCCCCGACCTAGCGAATTTT.

This chain links TRBV5-8 with TRBJ2-7; TRBD1 matches at 9 bases. Germline V gene data show CDR1 as SGHTS and CDR2 as YDEGEE. Trimming cost V 0 bases and J 4 bases; bases outside gene matches: 8. This CDR3 has 16 amino acids. CDR3 region: CASSLATGTGKYEQYF. The DNA of the CDR3 is TGTGCCAGCAGCTTGGCTACCGGGACAGGGAAATACGAGCAGTACTTC. Drawing the rest from reference TRBV5-8 and TRBJ2-7, the complete variable domain is EAGVTQSPTHLIKTRGQQATLRCSPISGHTSVYWYQQALGLGLQFLLWYDEGEERNRGNFPPRFSGRQFPNYSSELNVNALELEDSALYLCASSLATGTGKYEQYFGPGTRLTVT.

This sequence joins TRBV19 and TRBJ2-3; D possibly corresponds to TRBD2 (6 bases). V lost 4 bases, J lost 5 bases, and 19 bases lay in between. This CDR3 is built from 16 residues. Germline-derived CDR1 and CDR2 are LNHDA and SQIVND (reference sequence). The CDR3 spells CASSRPGLRDVDTQYF. CDR3 sequence (DNA): TGTGCCAGTAGTAGACCGGGACTCAGGGACGTAGATACGCAGTATTTT.

The rearrangement joins TRBV6-1 to TRBJ2-7, with unresolved D. This CDR3 contains 13 residues. In germline, CDR1 is MNHNS, CDR2 SASEGT. V lost 4 bases and J lost 2, with 9 bases in between. The DNA for the CDR3 is TGTGCCAGCAGTGTCTCGGGTACCTACGAGCAGTACTTC. Translated, it gives CASSVSGTYEQYF.

This clone has just one count. The chain uses TRBV14 and TRBJ1-1; 9 bases match TRBD1. V lost 4 bases to trimming and J lost 5 bases; unmatched junction nucleotides: 8. The CDR3 runs to 15 residues. The germline V gene encodes CDR1 SGHDN and CDR2 FVKESK. This chain's CDR3 is CASSRRGQGRTEAFF. The CDR3 nucleotides read TGTGCCAGCAGCCGGAGAGGACAGGGGAGGACTGAAGCTTTCTTT.

V is TRBV6-1 and J is TRBJ2-7; tentatively, D is TRBD1 (5 bases). The CDR3 sequence is 15 residues long. Germline CDR1 is MNHNS and CDR2 is SASEGT. The V end was cut by 5 bases, the J end by 1 base, with 15 bases between. The CDR3 loop reads CASSTQGKASYEQYF. The CDR3 region has the DNA TGTGCCAGCAGTACCCAGGGAAAAGCGTCCTACGAGCAGTACTTC.

The chain has TRBV7-2 and TRBJ1-1; D is unresolved. V lost 1 base, J lost 5 bases, and 11 bases lay in between. The CDR3 runs 14 residues. Germline V gene lookup returns CDR1 SGHTA and CDR2 FQGNSA. DNA for the CDR3: TGTGCCAGCAGCTTAGAGAGGGTACGGACTGAAGCTTTCTTT. Translating it yields CASSLERVRTEAFF. The variable domain in full, completed from reference TRBV7-2 and TRBJ1-1, reads GAGVSQSPSNKVTEKGKDVELRCDPISGHTALYWYRQSLGQGLEFLIYFQGNSAPDKSGLPSDRFSAERTGGSVSTLTIQRTQQEDSAVYLCASSLERVRTEAFFGQGTRLTVV.

The chain uses TRBV18 and TRBJ1-5; 7 bases map to TRBD1. The V segment lost 2 bases and the J segment 4 bases; nucleotides outside the gene matches: 2. The germline CDR1 and CDR2 sequences are KGHSH and LQKENI. The CDR3 loop spans 14 amino acids. CDR3 protein: CASSPRGQNQPQHF. The CDR3 DNA is TGTGCCAGCTCACCAAGGGGGCAGAATCAGCCCCAGCATTTT.

The CDR3 here is CASLRNSGGANVLTF. In DNA form, the CDR3 reads TGTGCCAGCCTCAGGAACTCGGGAGGGGCCAACGTCCTGACTTTC. The chain carries TRBV19 and TRBJ2-6, with a possible D match to TRBD2 (5 bases). Germline CDR1 is LNHDA and CDR2 is SQIVND (reference sequence). The CDR3 is 15 residues long. Trimming stripped 9 bases from V and 4 bases from J, with 16 bases between.

V usage is TRBV19 and J usage is TRBJ1-5, with D possibly matching TRBD1 (6 bases). This CDR3 is built from 16 residues. V lost 7 bases, J lost 5 bases, and 21 bases lay in between. Germline assignment: CDR1 LNHDA and CDR2 SQIVND (reference sequence). The CDR3 DNA sequence: TGTGCCAGTACCCTGTCATTGGGGGCGCAACATCAGCCCCAGCATTTT. Its protein product is CASTLSLGAQHQPQHF. Supplemented by reference TRBV19 and TRBJ1-5, the full variable domain reads DGGITQSPKYLFRKEGQNVTLSCEQNLNHDAMYWYRQDPGQGLRLIYYSQIVNDFQKGDIAEGYSVSREKKESFPLTVTSAQKNPTAFYLCASTLSLGAQHQPQHFGDGTRLSIL.

V and J are TRBV5-1 and TRBJ1-1; D is possibly TRBD1 (5 bases). Between the trimmed V and J ends, which lost 0 bases and 5 bases, there was a span of 17 bases. This CDR3 region has 16 residues. Germline loops: CDR1 SGHRS, CDR2 YFSETQ. The CDR3 nucleotides read TGCGCCAGCAGCTTGGAGGGGCCAACCCTGGGAACTGAAGCTTTCTTT. This translates into CASSLEGPTLGTEAFF.

The chain has TRBV2 and TRBJ1-6; D might be TRBD1 (5 bases). Germline values: CDR1 SNHLY, CDR2 FYNNEI. Trimming stripped 2 bases from V and 2 bases from J, with 16 bases between. The CDR3 covers 18 residues. The CDR3 DNA reads TGTGCCAGCAGTGAATCGGGGGACCGCGGGCCCTATAATTCACCCCTCCACTTT. Residues: CASSESGDRGPYNSPLHF.

The chain combines TRBV19 with TRBJ1-2; 7 nucleotides line up with TRBD1. After removal of 1 base from V and 7 bases from J, the junction contained 6 bases not matched to a gene. The CDR3 is 14 amino acids. Per germline, CDR1 LNHDA and CDR2 SQIVND (reference sequence). The CDR3 loop reads CASSIGQGSGGYTF. Here the CDR3 DNA reads TGTGCCAGTAGTATAGGACAGGGAAGCGGTGGCTACACCTTC.

The chain joins TRBV29-1 to TRBJ2-7; tentative D call: TRBD2 (6 bases). The germline V gene encodes CDR1 SQVTM and CDR2 ANQGSEA. V gave up 2 bases and J gave up 5 bases, with 16 bases separating them. The CDR3 covers 14 residues. The DNA for the CDR3 is TGCAGCGTTGAACAACGTTTGGGGAGGAACGAGCAGTACTTC. The encoded protein is CSVEQRLGRNEQYF.

V gene TRBV11-2 combines with J gene TRBJ2-7, with TRBD1 identical over 8 bases. The length of the CDR3 is 15 residues. From germline, CDR1 is SGHAT and CDR2 FQNNGV. After removal of 2 bases from V and 2 bases from J, the junction contained 5 bases not matched to a gene. The CDR3 protein is CASSLTRDRTYEQYF. CDR3 in DNA: TGTGCCAGCAGCTTAACTAGGGACAGGACCTACGAGCAGTACTTC.

The rearrangement joins TRBV6-1 to TRBJ1-2; D not certain. V lost 2 bases and J 4 bases, leaving 8 bases between the germline ends. This CDR3 has 13 amino acids. CDR1 MNHNS and CDR2 SASEGT come from the germline V gene. This chain's CDR3 is CASSEYSGYGYTF. The CDR3, as DNA: TGTGCCAGCAGTGAATATTCCGGCTATGGCTACACCTTC.

The J gene is TRBJ1-1, the V gene TRBV19; no firm D call. This CDR3 is built from 12 residues. Trimming shortened V by 8 bases and J by 2 bases, and 9 bases separated the two germline ends. Germline CDR1 reads LNHDA; CDR2 reads SQIVND (reference sequence). The CDR3 DNA is TGTGCCAGTTCGCGGGGTAACACTGAAGCTTTCTTT. Translated: CASSRGNTEAFF.

The chain joins TRBV2 to TRBJ2-1, with 11 bases matching TRBD1. J lost 0 bases, V lost 7 bases, and 5 bases had no gene match. The CDR3 has 16 amino acids. Germline V gene data show CDR1 as SNHLY and CDR2 as FYNNEI. The CDR3 DNA reads TGTGCCAGCACCCCCGGGACAGGGGGCTCCTACAATGAGCAGTTCTTC. This gives the protein CASTPGTGGSYNEQFF.

This chain joins TRBV27 and TRBJ1-6; 9 bases agree with TRBD1. CDR3 size: 15 residues. After removal of 5 bases from V and 7 bases from J, the junction contained 6 bases not matched to a gene. Germline V gives CDR1 MNHEY, CDR2 SMNVEV (reference sequence). As DNA, the CDR3 is TGTGCCAGCAGTATACAGGGGGCGTCGAATTCACCCCTCCACTTT. This translates into CASSIQGASNSPLHF.

The chain links TRBV6-5 to TRBJ2-3; unclear D gene. The V end was cut by 8 bases, the J end by 0 bases, with 12 bases between. The CDR3 sequence is 14 residues long. Germline V CDR1 and CDR2: MNHEY, SVGAGI. The CDR3, as DNA: TGTGCCAGCCACCGGGTAGCTAGCACAGATACGCAGTATTTT. This gives the protein CASHRVASTDTQYF.

The gene calls are TRBV7-2 and TRBJ2-1; D unclear. Between the trimmed V and J ends, which lost 5 bases and 3 bases, there was a span of 8 bases. This CDR3 is 13 amino acids long. Germline lookup yields CDR1 SGHTA and CDR2 FQGNSA. The DNA for the CDR3 is TGTGCCAGCAGCCCCCCGTACTACAATGAGCAGTTCTTC. This encodes CASSPPYYNEQFF.

The chain employs TRBV2 and TRBJ2-7; 7 nucleotides match TRBD1. Germline V gene lookup returns CDR1 SNHLY and CDR2 FYNNEI. The CDR3 is 15 amino acids. V was pared by 4 bases and J by 4 bases, with 10 bases of the junction left unmatched. The CDR3 nucleotides are TGTGCCAGCAGTGCATTTCCGGGACAGCTTTACGAGCAGTACTTC. Encoded protein: CASSAFPGQLYEQYF.

The V gene is TRBV28, the J gene TRBJ1-2, with D uncertain. Deletions cut 10 bases from V and 4 bases from J, with 13 bases between. The CDR3 covers 12 residues. Germline V gene sequence: CDR1 MDHEN, CDR2 SYDVKM. CDR3 in DNA: TGTGCCACCTCTCGGGGTCCCTATGGCTACACCTTC. This gives the protein CATSRGPYGYTF.

In its sample, this clone was seen once. The chain joins TRBV15 to TRBJ1-2, with 8 bases fitting TRBD1. V shed 2 bases, J shed 4 bases, and the junction held 6 bases outside the gene matches. Germline assignment: CDR1 LNHNV and CDR2 YYDKDF (reference sequence). The CDR3 loop spans 15 amino acids. CDR3 DNA sequence: TGTGCCACCAGCAGACCCGGGACAGGCGTCTATGGCTACACCTTC. It is translated as CATSRPGTGVYGYTF.

This clone has more than one count but fewer than ten. The J gene is TRBJ1-2, the V gene TRBV7-9; D not resolved. CDR1 is SEHNR and CDR2 is FQNEAQ in the germline V gene (reference sequence). Trimming removed 1 base at V and 7 bases at J, with 10 bases between. CDR3 length equals 13 residues. CDR3 bases: TGTGCCAGCAGCTTAGTGGAAGGCGGTGGCTACACCTTC. It codes for CASSLVEGGGYTF.

The chain is built from TRBV5-1 and TRBJ2-7; 13 positions agree with TRBD2. Germline CDR1 is SGHRS and CDR2 is YFSETQ. The CDR3 length is 15 residues. The J segment lost 0 bases and the V segment lost 3 bases, leaving 0 bases of the junction unmatched. CDR3 protein: CASSWTSGGSYEQYF. The CDR3 bases are TGCGCCAGCAGCTGGACTAGCGGGGGCTCCTACGAGCAGTACTTC.

This chain joins TRBV28 and TRBJ2-1; tentative D call: TRBD1 (6 bases). The CDR3 is made up of 13 amino acids. V gave up 8 bases and J gave up 5 bases, with 13 bases separating them. Germline assignment: CDR1 MDHEN and CDR2 SYDVKM. The CDR3 loop is CASRDTDHNEQFF. The CDR3 bases are TGTGCCAGCCGGGACACCGACCACAATGAGCAGTTCTTC.